This entry lists 17 T cell receptor beta chains sequenced from one sample in a study of cytomegalovirus exposure and HLA in healthy donors. With 60 Vbeta and 13 Jbeta primers, the PCR was carried out. Assay: immunoSEQ multiplex PCR; the TCRdb copy retains only in-frame clones and omits some. The table lists around 140,000 clones, about four fifths of them singletons. The sample consisted of PBMCs. All receptors come from a woman in her late teens or twenties in good health and CMV-seropositive.

V and J are TRBV18 and TRBJ2-3, with D tentatively TRBD1 (5 bases). The germline V gene has CDR1 KGHSH and CDR2 LQKENI. CDR3 length equals 16 residues. The V end was cut by 1 base, the J end by 0 bases, with 11 bases between. The CDR3 region has the DNA TGTGCCAGCTCACCACGGGAAAAGGGGAGCACAGATACGCAGTATTTT. Residues: CASSPREKGSTDTQYF.

The rearrangement links TRBV28 to TRBJ2-3; 12 bases are a match to TRBD2. The CDR3 covers 17 residues. The V gene end was trimmed by 1 base and the J gene end by 5 bases; junction bases not matched to a gene: 7. CDR1 and CDR2 (germline): MDHEN, SYDVKM. CDR3 in DNA: TGTGCCAGCAGTTTATTGGCTAGCGGGGGGGCGGGAGATACGCAGTATTTT. Protein sequence: CASSLLASGGAGDTQYF.

The chain employs TRBV9 and TRBJ2-2; 7 positions match TRBD2. Per the germline V gene, CDR1 is SGDLS and CDR2 is YYNGEE. This CDR3 spans 14 amino acids. Trimming at V came to 7 bases and at J to 1 base, leaving 4 bases not matched to a gene. In DNA form, the CDR3 reads TGTGCCAGCGATCCGGGGGGGAACACCGGGGAGCTGTTTTTT. Translation gives CASDPGGNTGELFF.

V is TRBV7-9 and J is TRBJ1-6, with 8 bases that match TRBD1. V shed 5 bases and J 6 bases; nucleotides not matched to a gene: 3. CDR1 SEHNR and CDR2 FQNEAQ come from the germline V gene (reference sequence). The CDR3 consists of 14 residues. The CDR3 region is CASSRTGGNSPLHF. Written as DNA, the CDR3 is TGTGCCAGCAGCCGAACAGGGGGTAATTCACCCCTCCACTTT.

The CDR3 DNA sequence: TGTGCCAGCAGTGTAAATGGAGGGGCCTCCAATCAGCCCCAGCATTTT. Translated: CASSVNGGASNQPQHF. The V and J genes are TRBV2 and TRBJ1-5; D may be TRBD1 (5 bases). Trimming stripped 4 bases from V and 3 bases from J, with 16 bases between. Per the germline V gene, CDR1 is SNHLY and CDR2 is FYNNEI. The CDR3 runs 16 residues.

This chain connects TRBV25-1 to TRBJ1-1; 9 bases are a match to TRBD1. There are 16 residues in the CDR3. Germline V lookup: CDR1 MGHDK, CDR2 SYGVNS. V lost 0 bases to trimming and J lost 5 bases; unmatched junction nucleotides: 7. The CDR3 sequence: CASSEYHGDRATEAFF. The DNA of the CDR3 is TGTGCCAGCAGTGAATATCATGGGGACAGGGCTACTGAAGCTTTCTTT.

V is TRBV28 and J is TRBJ1-6, with 8 positions matching TRBD1. Germline V gives CDR1 MDHEN, CDR2 SYDVKM. This CDR3 spans 16 amino acids. With V trimmed by 1 base and J by 3 bases, 2 bases remained unmatched. The CDR3 sequence is CASSLLGTGYNSPLHF. CDR3 nucleotides: TGTGCCAGCAGTTTATTGGGGACAGGCTATAATTCACCCCTCCACTTT.

This clone showed up just once. This chain connects TRBV19 to TRBJ1-1, with 8 positions matching TRBD1. Germline trimming cut 3 bases from V and 1 base from J; bases unmatched to any gene: 4. The CDR3 length is 15 residues. Germline V gene lookup returns CDR1 LNHDA and CDR2 SQIVND (reference sequence). The CDR3 DNA is TGTGCCAGTAGTATTGACAGGGGCCAGAACACTGAAGCTTTCTTT. This encodes CASSIDRGQNTEAFF.

In the case of this clone: It is unclear where the CDR3 begins or ends on the DNA, so no DNA is shown, and the CDR3 is as TCRdb lists it. The CDR3 reads CASSQDFGPGGQETQYF. V is TRBV14 and J is TRBJ2-5; whether TRBD1, the table's D call, matches the DNA was not checked. CDR1 is SGHDN and CDR2 is FVKESK in the germline V gene. The CDR3 numbers 17 amino acids, ends counted.

This sequence joins TRBV10-3 and TRBJ2-1; D gene uncertain. Germline V gene data show CDR1 as ENHRY and CDR2 as SYGVKD. The germline V and J ends were trimmed by 2 bases and 5 bases, with 7 bases remaining between them. The length of the CDR3 is 13 residues. For the CDR3, the DNA is TGTGCCATCAGTGAGGGGCAAGACAATGAGCAGTTCTTC. It translates to CAISEGQDNEQFF.

The chain links TRBV6-6 to TRBJ2-7, with D perhaps matching TRBD1 (6 bases). Germline V gene sequence: CDR1 MNHNY, CDR2 SVGAGI (reference sequence). This CDR3 has 14 amino acids. The germline V and J ends were trimmed by 2 bases and 3 bases, with 11 bases remaining between them. CDR3 loop: CASSYGQGSYEQYF. In DNA, the CDR3 is TGTGCCAGCAGTTACGGGCAGGGGAGCTACGAGCAGTACTTC.

The chain recombines TRBV19 with TRBJ1-5; TRBD1 matches at 8 bases. CDR3 length equals 15 residues. Germline V CDR1 and CDR2: LNHDA, SQIVND (reference sequence). The V and J ends lost 1 base and 6 bases, in that order; junction bases with no gene match: 5. CDR3 DNA sequence: TGTGCCAGTAGTATAGGGACAGGGAACGGTCAGCCCCAGCATTTT. Translation: CASSIGTGNGQPQHF.

This clone was observed a single time. The chain joins TRBV5-4 to TRBJ2-3, with TRBD2 as a possible D gene (6 bases). The CDR3 totals 13 residues. Per germline, CDR1 SGHNT and CDR2 YYREEE (reference sequence). Trimming cost V 1 base and J 7 bases, with 10 bases left between them. The CDR3 coding sequence is TGTGCCAGCAGCTTGCCGGGGAGGAATACGCAGTATTTT. This sequence encodes CASSLPGRNTQYF.

The gene calls are TRBV10-2 and TRBJ2-2, with D tentatively TRBD2 (5 bases). CDR3 length: 13 amino acids. Germline-derived CDR1 and CDR2 are WSHSY and SAAADI. Trimming removed 2 bases at V and 6 bases at J, with 7 bases between. CDR3 DNA sequence: TGCGCCAGCAGTGAGCAGAGGGCCGGGGAGCTGTTTTTT. Translation gives CASSEQRAGELFF.

This clone was counted between two and nine times. This chain's CDR3 is CASSSLQGAHGYTF. The CDR3 nucleotides read TGTGCCAGCAGTTCGCTACAGGGGGCGCATGGCTACACCTTC. The chain uses TRBV6-5 and TRBJ1-2; TRBD1 matches 9 bases. Looked up from germline, CDR1 is MNHEY and CDR2 is SVGAGI. The CDR3 is 14 residues long. Losses at the gene ends were 4 bases for V and 6 bases for J; bases not matched to a gene: 6.

The rearrangement links TRBV7-9 to TRBJ1-1, with 9 bases matching TRBD1. J was trimmed by 4 bases and V by 3 bases; bases with no gene match: 3. The CDR3 runs to 14 residues. Germline CDR1 reads SEHNR; CDR2 reads FQNEAQ (reference sequence). The CDR3 spells CASSFRDRVTEAFF. The CDR3 DNA sequence: TGTGCCAGCAGCTTTCGGGACAGGGTCACTGAAGCTTTCTTT.

The chain carries TRBV18 and TRBJ1-3, with unresolved D. Germline CDR1 and CDR2: KGHSH and LQKENI. The CDR3 is 16 residues long. V gave up 3 bases and J gave up 2 bases, with 14 bases separating them. Written as DNA, the CDR3 is TGTGCCAGCTCACCCAGCGGAGGGAACCCTGGAAACACCATATATTTT. Its protein is CASSPSGGNPGNTIYF.